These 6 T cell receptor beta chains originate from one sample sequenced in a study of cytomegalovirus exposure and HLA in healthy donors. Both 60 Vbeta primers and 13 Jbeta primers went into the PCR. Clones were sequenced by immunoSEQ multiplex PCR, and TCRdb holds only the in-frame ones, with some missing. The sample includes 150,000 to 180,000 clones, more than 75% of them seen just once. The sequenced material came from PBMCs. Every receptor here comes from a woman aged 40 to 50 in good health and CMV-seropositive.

CDR3 DNA sequence: TGTGCCAGCTCACCACAACTAGCGGGAGCCCATGACGGGGAGCTGTTTTTT. Amino acid sequence: CASSPQLAGAHDGELFF. The rearrangement uses TRBV18 and TRBJ2-2; 11 bases align to TRBD2. The CDR3 totals 17 residues. J was trimmed by 7 bases and V by 1 base; bases with no gene match: 8. From germline, CDR1 is KGHSH and CDR2 LQKENI.

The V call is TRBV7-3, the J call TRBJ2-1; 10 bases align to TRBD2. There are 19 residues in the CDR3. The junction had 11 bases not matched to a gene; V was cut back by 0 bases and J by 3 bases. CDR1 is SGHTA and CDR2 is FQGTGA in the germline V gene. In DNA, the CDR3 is TGTGCCAGCAGCTTAACGGGGACTAGCGTTTCAGGGGGCTACAATGAGCAGTTCTTC. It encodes CASSLTGTSVSGGYNEQFF.

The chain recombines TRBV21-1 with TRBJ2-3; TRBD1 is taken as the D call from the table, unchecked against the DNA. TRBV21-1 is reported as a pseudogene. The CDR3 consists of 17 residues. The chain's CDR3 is CASSKAGQGASTDTQYF. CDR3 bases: TGTGCCAGCAGCAAAGCCGGACAGGGGGCGAGCACAGATACGCAGTATTTT.

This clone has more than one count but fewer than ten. This CDR3 reads CASSLQGTTDTQYF. The CDR3 coding sequence is TGTGCCAGCAGCCTTCAGGGGACGACAGATACGCAGTATTTT. V gene TRBV2 combines with J gene TRBJ2-3, with a possible D match to TRBD1 (6 bases). In germline, CDR1 is SNHLY, CDR2 FYNNEI. This CDR3 region has 14 residues. V lost 6 bases and J 3 bases, leaving 13 bases between the germline ends. Full variable domain (remainder filled in from reference TRBV2 and TRBJ2-3): EPEVTQTPSHQVTQMGQEVILRCVPISNHLYFYWYRQILGQKVEFLVSFYNNEISEKSEIFDDQFSVERPDGSNFTLKIRSTKLEDSAMYFCASSLQGTTDTQYFGPGTRLTVL.

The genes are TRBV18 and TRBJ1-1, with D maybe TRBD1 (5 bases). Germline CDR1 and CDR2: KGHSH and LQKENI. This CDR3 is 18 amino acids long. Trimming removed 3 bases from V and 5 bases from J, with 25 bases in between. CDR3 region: CASSPTGGSQRQITEAFF. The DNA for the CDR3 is TGTGCCAGCTCACCCACCGGGGGGTCACAGAGACAGATAACTGAAGCTTTCTTT.

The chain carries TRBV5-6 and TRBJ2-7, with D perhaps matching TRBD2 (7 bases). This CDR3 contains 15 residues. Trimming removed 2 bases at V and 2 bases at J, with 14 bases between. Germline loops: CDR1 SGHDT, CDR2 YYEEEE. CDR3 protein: CASSLIGGAPYEQYF. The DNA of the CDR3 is TGTGCCAGCAGCTTAATTGGGGGGGCCCCCTACGAGCAGTACTTC. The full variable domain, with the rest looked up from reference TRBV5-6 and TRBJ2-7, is DAGVTQSPTHLIKTRGQQVTLRCSPKSGHDTVSWYQQALGQGPQFIFQYYEEEERQRGNFPDRFSGHQFPNYSSELNVNALLLGDSALYLCASSLIGGAPYEQYFGPGTRLTVT.